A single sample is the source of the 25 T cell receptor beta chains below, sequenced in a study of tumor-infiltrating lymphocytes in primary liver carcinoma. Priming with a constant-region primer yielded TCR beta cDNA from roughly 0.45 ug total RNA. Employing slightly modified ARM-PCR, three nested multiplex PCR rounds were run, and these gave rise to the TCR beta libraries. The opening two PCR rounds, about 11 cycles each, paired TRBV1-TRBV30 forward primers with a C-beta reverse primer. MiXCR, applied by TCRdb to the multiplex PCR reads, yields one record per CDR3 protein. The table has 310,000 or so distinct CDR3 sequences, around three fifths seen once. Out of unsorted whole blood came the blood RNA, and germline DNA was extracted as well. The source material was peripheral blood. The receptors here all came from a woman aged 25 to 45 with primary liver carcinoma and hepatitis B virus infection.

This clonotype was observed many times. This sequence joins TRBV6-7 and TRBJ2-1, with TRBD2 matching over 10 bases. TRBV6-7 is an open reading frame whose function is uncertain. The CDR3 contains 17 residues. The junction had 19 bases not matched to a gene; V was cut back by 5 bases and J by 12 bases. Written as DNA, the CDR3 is TGTGCCAGCAGTCCCCCACGAGGGGCTAGCGGGAGAATGGGGCAGTTCTTC. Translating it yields CASSPPRGASGRMGQFF.

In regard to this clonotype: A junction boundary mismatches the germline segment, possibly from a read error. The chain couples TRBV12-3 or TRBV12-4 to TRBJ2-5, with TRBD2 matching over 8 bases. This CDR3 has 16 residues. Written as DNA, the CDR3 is TGTGCCAGCAGTTTAGGGAGCGGGAGAAGGAAAGAGGCCCAGTACTTC. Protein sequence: CASSLGSGRRKEAQYF.

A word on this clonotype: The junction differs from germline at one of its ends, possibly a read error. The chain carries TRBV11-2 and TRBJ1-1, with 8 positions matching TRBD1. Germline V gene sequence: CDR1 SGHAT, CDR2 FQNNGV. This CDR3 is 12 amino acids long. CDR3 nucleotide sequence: TGTACCAGCAGACAGGGGTGGGCTGAAGCTTTCTTT. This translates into CTSRQGWAEAFF.

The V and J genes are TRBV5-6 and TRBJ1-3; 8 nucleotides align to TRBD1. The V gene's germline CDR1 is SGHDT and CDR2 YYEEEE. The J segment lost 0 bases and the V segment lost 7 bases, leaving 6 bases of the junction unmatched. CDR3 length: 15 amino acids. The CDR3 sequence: CASGEGTGSGNTIYF. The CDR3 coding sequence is TGTGCCAGCGGCGAAGGGACAGGCTCTGGAAACACCATATATTTT.

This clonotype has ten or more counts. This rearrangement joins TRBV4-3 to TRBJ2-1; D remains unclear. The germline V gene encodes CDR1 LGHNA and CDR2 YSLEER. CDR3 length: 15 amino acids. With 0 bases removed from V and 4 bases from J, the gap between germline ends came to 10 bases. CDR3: CASSQDGVKYNEQFF. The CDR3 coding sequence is TGCGCCAGCAGCCAAGATGGGGTCAAATACAATGAGCAGTTCTTC.

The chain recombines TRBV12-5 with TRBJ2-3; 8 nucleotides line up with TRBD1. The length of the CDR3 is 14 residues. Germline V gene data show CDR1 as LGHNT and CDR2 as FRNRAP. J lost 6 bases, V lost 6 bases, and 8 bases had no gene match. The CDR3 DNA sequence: TGTGCTAGTGGACCCACAGGGGGTCGCGATACGCAGTATTTT. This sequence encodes CASGPTGGRDTQYF. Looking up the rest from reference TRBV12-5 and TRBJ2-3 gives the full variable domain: DARVTQTPRHKVTEMGQEVTMRCQPILGHNTVFWYRQTMMQGLELLAYFRNRAPLDDSGMPKDRFSAEMPDATLATLKIQPSEPRDSAVYFCASGPTGGRDTQYFGPGTRLTVL.

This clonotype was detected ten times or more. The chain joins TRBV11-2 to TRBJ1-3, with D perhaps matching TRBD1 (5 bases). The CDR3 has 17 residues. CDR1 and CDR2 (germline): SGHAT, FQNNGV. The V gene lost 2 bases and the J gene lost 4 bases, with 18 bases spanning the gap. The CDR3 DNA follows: TGTGCCAGCAGCTTAAGGAGCTCGGGGGTCTCCGGAAACACCATATATTTT. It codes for CASSLRSSGVSGNTIYF.

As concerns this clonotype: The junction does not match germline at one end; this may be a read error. Written as DNA, the CDR3 is TGTGCCAGCAGCTTGGGCACTAGTCAGCCCCGGCATTTT. Protein product: CASSLGTSQPRHF. The chain recombines TRBV11-2 with TRBJ1-5; no clear D gene. The CDR3 length is 13 residues. The germline CDR1 and CDR2 sequences are SGHAT and FQNNGV.

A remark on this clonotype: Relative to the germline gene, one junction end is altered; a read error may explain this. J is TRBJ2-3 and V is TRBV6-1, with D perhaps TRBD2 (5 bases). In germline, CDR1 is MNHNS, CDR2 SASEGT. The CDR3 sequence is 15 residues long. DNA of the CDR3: TGTACCAGCAAAATTCGCTCAGGACTCACAGATACGCAGTATTTT. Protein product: CTSKIRSGLTDTQYF.

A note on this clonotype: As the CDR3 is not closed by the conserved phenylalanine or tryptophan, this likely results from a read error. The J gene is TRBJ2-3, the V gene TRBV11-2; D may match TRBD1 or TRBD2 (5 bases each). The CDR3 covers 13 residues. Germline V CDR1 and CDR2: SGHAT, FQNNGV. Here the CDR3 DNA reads TGTACCAGCAGCGAGCAGGGAGCGGATACGCAGTATCTT. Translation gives CTSSEQGADTQYL.

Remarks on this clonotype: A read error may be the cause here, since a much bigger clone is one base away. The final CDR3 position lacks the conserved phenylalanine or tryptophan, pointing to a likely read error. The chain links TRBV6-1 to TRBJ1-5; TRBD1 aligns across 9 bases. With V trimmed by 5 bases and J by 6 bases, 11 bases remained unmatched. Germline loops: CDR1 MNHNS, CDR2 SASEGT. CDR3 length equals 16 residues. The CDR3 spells CASSFQGGQGTQPQHL. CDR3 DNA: TGTGCCAGCAGTTTCCAAGGGGGACAGGGCACTCAGCCCCAGCATTTA.

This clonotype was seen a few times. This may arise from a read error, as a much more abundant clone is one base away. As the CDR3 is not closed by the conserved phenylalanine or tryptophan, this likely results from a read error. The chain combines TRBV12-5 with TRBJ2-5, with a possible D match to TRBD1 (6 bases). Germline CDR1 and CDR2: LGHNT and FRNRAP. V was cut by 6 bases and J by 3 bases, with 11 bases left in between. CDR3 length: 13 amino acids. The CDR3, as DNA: TGTGCTAGTGGAACAGGGCTCAAAGAGACCCAGTACTTA. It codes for CASGTGLKETQYL.

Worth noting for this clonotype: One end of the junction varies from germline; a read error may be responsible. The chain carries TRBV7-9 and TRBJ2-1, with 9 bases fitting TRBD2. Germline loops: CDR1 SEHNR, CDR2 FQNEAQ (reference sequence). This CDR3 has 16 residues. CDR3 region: CVSSLFVAGGRNEQFF. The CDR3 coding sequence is TGTGTCAGCAGCTTATTTGTGGCGGGAGGGAGGAATGAGCAGTTCTTC.

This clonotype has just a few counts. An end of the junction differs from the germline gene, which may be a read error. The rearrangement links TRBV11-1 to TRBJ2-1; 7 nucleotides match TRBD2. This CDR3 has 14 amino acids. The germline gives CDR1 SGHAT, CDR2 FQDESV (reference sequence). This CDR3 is CASSLRGGLNEQLF. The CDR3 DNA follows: TGTGCCAGCAGCCTGAGGGGAGGGCTCAATGAGCAGTTATTC.

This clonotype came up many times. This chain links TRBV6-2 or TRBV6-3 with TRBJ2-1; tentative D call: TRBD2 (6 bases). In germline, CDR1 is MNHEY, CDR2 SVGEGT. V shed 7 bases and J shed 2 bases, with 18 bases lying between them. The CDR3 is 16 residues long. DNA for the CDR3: TGTGCCAGCATCGGGCACCGGGAGTTGGCCTACAATGAGCAGTTCTTC. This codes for CASIGHRELAYNEQFF.

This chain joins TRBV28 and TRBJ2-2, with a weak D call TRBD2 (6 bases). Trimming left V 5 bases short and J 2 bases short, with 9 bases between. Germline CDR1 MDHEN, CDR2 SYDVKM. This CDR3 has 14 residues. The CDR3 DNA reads TGTGCCAGCAGTCTGACTAGAAACACCGGGGAGCTGTTTTTT. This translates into CASSLTRNTGELFF.

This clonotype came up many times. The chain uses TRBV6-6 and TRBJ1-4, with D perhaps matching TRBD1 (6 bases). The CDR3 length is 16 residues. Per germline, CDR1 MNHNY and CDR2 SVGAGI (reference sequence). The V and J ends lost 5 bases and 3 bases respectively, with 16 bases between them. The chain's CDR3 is CASSPKGTLPNEKLFF. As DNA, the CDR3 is TGTGCCAGCAGTCCGAAGGGGACACTTCCTAATGAAAAACTGTTTTTT.

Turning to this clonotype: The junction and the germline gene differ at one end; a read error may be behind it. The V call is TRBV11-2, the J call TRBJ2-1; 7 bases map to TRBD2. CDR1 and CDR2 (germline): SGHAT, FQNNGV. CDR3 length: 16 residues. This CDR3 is CASRDYGGSYYNVQFF. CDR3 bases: TGTGCCAGCAGGGATTACGGCGGGAGCTACTACAATGTGCAGTTCTTC.

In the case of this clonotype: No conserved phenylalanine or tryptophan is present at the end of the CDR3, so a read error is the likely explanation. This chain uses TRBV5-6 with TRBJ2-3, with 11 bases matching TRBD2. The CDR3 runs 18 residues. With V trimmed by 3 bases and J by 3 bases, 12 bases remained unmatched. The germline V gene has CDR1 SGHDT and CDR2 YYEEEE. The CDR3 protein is CASSYPLAGAGPTDTQYL. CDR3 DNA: TGTGCCAGCAGCTATCCACTAGCGGGAGCGGGACCAACAGATACGCAGTATCTT.

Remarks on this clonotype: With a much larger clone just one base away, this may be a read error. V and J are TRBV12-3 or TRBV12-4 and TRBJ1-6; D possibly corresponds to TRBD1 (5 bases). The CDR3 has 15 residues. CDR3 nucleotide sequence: TGTGTCAGCAGTTCGGGGGAGGGGAGAAATTCACCCCTCCACTTT. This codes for CVSSSGEGRNSPLHF.

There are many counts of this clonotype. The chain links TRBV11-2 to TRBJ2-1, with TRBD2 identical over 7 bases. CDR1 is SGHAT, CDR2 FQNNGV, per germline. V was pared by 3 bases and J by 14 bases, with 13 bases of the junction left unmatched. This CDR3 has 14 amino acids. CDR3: CASSFGLVGIYKFF. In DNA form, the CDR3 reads TGTGCCAGCAGCTTCGGACTAGTGGGTATTTACAAGTTCTTC.

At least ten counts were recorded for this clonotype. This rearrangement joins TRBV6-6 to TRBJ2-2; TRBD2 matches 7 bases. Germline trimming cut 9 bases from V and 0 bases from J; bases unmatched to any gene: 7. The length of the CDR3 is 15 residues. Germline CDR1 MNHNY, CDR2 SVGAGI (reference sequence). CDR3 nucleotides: TGTGCCAGTACTAGACTAGCTGCGAACACCGGGGAGCTGTTTTTT. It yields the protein CASTRLAANTGELFF.

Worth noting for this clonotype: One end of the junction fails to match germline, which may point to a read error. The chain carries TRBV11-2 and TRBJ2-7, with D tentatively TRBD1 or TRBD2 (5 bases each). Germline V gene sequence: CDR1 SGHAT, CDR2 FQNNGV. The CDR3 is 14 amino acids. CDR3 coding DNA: TGTGCCAGCAGCATAGGGAGAGGGACCTACGAACAGTACTTC. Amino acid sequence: CASSIGRGTYEQYF.

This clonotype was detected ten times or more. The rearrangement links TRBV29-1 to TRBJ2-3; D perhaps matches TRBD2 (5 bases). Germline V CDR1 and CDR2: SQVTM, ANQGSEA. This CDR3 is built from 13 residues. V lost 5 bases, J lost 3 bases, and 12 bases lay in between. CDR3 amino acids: CSVLAGKTDTQYF. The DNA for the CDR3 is TGCAGCGTTCTTGCCGGGAAGACAGATACGCAGTATTTT.

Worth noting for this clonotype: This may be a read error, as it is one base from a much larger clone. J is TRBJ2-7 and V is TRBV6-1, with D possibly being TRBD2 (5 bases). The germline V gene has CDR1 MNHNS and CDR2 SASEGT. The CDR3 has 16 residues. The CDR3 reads CVSSEVPDFGAYEQYF. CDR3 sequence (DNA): TGTGTCAGCAGTGAAGTGCCGGACTTTGGGGCCTACGAGCAGTACTTC.